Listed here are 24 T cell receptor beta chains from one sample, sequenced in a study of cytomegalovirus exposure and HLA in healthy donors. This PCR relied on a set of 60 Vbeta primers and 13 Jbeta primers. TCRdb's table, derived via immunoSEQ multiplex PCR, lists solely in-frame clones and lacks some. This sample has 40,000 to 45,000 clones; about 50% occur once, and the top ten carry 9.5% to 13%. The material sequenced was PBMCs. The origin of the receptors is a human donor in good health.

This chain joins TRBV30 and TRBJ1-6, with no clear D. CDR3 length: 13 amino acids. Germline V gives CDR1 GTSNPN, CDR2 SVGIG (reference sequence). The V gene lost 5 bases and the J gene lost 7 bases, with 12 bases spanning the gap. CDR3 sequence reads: CAWVLTGNSPLHF. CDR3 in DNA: TGTGCCTGGGTGTTGACGGGGAATTCACCCCTCCACTTT.

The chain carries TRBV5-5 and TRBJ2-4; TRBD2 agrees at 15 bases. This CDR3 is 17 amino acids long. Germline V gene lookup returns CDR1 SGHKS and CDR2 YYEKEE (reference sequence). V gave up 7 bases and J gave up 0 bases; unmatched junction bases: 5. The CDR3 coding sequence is TGTGCCAGCGGGACTAGCGGGGGGCAGTTAGCCAAAAACATTCAGTACTTC. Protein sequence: CASGTSGGQLAKNIQYF.

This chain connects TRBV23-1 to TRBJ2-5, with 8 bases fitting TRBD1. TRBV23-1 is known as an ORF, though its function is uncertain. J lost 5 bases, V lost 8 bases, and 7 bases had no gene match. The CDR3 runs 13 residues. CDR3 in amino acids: CASGYRGMETQYF. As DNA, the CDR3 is TGCGCCAGCGGATACAGGGGGATGGAGACCCAGTACTTC.

The chain's CDR3 is CASSDSKTVYSNQPQHF. DNA for the CDR3: TGTGCCAGCAGTGACTCTAAAACAGTTTATAGCAATCAGCCCCAGCATTTT. The V gene is TRBV6-4, the J gene TRBJ1-5; D call uncertain. CDR1 is MRHNA, CDR2 SNTAGT, per germline. With 0 bases removed from V and 0 bases from J, the gap between germline ends came to 12 bases. This CDR3 spans 17 amino acids.

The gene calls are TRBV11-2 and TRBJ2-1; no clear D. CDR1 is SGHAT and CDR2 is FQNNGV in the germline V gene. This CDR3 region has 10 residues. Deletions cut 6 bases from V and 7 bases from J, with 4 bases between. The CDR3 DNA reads TGTGCCAGCAGTATAAATGAGCAGTTCTTC. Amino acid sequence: CASSINEQFF.

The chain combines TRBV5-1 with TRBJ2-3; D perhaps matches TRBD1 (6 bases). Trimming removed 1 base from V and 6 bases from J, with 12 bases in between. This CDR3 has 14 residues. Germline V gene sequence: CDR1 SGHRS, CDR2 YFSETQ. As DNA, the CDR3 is TGCGCCAGCAGCTTGTGGGGGCGGAGCGATACGCAGTATTTT. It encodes CASSLWGRSDTQYF.

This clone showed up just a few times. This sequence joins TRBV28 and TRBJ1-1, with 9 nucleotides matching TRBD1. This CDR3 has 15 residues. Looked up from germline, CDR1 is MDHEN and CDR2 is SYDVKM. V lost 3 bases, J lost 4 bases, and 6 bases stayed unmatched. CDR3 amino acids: CASSFPSTGGTEAFF. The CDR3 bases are TGTGCCAGCAGTTTCCCCTCGACAGGGGGCACTGAAGCTTTCTTT.

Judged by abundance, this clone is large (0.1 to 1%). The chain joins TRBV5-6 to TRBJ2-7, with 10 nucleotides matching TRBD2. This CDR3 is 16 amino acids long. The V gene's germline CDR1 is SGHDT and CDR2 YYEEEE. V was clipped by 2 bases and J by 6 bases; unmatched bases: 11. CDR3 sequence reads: CASSLLGSGGYTEQYF. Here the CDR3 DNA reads TGTGCCAGCAGCTTATTGGGTAGCGGGGGGTATACCGAGCAGTACTTC.

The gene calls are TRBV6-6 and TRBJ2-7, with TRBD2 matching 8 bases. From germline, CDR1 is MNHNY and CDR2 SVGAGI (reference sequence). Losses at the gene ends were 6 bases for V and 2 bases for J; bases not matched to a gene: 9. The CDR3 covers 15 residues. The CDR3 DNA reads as TGTGCCAGCAGAACTCGACGGGGGGGAACCTACGAGCAGTACTTC. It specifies CASRTRRGGTYEQYF.

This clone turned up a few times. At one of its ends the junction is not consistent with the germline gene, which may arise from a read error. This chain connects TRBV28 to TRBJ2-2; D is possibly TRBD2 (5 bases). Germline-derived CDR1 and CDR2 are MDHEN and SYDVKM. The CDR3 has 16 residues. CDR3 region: CASNLRRQSNTGELFF. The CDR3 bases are TGTGCCAGCAATTTAAGGAGGCAGTCGAACACCGGGGAGCTGTTTTTT.

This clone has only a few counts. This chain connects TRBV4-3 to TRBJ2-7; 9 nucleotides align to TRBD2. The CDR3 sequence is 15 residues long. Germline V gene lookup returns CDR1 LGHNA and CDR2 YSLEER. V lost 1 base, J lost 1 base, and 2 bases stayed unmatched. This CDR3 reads CASSQGLAASYEQYF. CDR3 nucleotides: TGCGCCAGCAGCCAAGGACTAGCGGCTTCCTACGAGCAGTACTTC.

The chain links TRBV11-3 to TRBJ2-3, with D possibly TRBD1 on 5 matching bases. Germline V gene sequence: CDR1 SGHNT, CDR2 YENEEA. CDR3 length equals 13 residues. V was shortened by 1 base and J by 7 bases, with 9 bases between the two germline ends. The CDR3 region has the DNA TGTGCCAGCAGCTTAGGCAAGGGGAATACGCAGTATTTT. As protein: CASSLGKGNTQYF.

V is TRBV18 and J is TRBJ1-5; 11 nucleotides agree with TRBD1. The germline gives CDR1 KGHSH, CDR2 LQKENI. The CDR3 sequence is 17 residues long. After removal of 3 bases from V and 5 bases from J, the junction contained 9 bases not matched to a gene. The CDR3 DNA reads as TGTGCCAGCTCACCGAGGCAGGGGACAGGGGGGGATCAGCCCCAGCATTTT. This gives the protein CASSPRQGTGGDQPQHF. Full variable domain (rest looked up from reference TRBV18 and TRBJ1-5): NAGVMQNPRHLVRRRGQEARLRCSPMKGHSHVYWYRQLPEEGLKFMVYLQKENIIDESGMPKERFSAEFPKEGPSILRIQQVVRGDSAAYFCASSPRQGTGGDQPQHFGDGTRLSIL.

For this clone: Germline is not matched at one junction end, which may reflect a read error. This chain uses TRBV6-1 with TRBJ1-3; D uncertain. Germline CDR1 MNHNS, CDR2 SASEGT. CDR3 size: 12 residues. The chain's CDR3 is CASSFDGDTIYF. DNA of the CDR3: TGTGCCAGCAGTTTTGATGGAGACACCATATATTTT.

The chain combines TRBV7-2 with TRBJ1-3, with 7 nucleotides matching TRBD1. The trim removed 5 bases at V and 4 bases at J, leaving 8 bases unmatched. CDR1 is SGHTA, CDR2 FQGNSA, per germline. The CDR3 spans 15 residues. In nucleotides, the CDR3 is TGTGCCAGCAGCCTCACAGGGGCGGGAGGAAACACCATATATTTT. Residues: CASSLTGAGGNTIYF.

The CDR3 reads CASSRRENTEAFF. Written as DNA, the CDR3 is TGTGCCAGCAGCCGACGGGAGAACACTGAAGCTTTCTTT. This sequence joins TRBV6-4 and TRBJ1-1; no definite D call. Trimming cost V 6 bases and J 1 base, with 9 bases left between them. The CDR3 consists of 13 residues. From germline, CDR1 is MRHNA and CDR2 SNTAGT.

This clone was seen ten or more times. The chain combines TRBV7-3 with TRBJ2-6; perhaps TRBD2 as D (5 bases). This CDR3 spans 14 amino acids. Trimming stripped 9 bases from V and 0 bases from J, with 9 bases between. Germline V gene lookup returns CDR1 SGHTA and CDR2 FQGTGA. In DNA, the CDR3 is TGTGCCAGTAAGCGGAGCTCTGGGGCCAACGTCCTGACTTTC. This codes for CASKRSSGANVLTF.

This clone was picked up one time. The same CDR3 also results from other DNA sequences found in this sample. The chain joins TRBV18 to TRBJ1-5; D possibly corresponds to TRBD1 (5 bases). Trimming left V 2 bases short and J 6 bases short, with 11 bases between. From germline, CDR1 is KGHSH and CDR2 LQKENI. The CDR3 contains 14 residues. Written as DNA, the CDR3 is TGTGCCAGCTCACCAATGGGGGGGGGTCAGCCCCAGCATTTT. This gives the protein CASSPMGGGQPQHF.

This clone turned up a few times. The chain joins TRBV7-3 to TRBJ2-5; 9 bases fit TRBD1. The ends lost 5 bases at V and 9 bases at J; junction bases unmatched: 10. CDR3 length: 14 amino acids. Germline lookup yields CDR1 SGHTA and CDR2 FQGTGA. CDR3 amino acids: CASSIPGQGTAQYF. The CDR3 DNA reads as TGTGCCAGCAGCATCCCGGGACAGGGCACGGCCCAGTACTTC.

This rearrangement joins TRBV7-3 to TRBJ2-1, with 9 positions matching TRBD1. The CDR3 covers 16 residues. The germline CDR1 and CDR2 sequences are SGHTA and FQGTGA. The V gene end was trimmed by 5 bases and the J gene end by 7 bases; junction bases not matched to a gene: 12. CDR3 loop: CASSREGTGRGNEQFF. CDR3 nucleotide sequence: TGTGCCAGCAGCCGGGAAGGGACAGGGCGCGGGAATGAGCAGTTCTTC.

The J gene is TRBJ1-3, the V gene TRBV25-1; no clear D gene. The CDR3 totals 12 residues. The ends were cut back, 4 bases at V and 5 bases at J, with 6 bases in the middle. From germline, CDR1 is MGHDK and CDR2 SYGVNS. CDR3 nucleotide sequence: TGTGCCAGCAGTGGAGGCCGAAACACCATATATTTT. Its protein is CASSGGRNTIYF.

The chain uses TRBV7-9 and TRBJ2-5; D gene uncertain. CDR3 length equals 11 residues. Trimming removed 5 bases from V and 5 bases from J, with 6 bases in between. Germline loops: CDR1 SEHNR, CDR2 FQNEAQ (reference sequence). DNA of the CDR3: TGTGCCAGCAGCGCCCAGGAGACCCAGTACTTC. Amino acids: CASSAQETQYF.

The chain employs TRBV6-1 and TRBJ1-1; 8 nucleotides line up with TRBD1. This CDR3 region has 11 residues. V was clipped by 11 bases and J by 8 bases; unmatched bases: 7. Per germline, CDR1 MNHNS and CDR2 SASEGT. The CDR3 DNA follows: TGTGCCTCCAGATGGACAGGGGAAGCTTTCTTT. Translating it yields CASRWTGEAFF.

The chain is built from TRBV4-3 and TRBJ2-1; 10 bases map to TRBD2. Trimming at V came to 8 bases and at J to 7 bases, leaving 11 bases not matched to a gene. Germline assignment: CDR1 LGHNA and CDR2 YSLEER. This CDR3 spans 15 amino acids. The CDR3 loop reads CASSPVASGRNEQFF. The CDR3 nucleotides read TGCGCCAGCTCACCGGTGGCTAGCGGGAGAAATGAGCAGTTCTTC.